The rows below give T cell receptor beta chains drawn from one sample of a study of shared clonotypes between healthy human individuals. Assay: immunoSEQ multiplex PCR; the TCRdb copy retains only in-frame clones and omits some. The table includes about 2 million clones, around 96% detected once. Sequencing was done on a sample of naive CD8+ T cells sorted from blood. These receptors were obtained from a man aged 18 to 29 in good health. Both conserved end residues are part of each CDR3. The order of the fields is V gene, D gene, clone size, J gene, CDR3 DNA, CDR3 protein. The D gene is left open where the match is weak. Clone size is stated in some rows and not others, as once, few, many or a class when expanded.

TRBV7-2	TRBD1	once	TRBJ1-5	TGTGCCAGCAGCTTCGCGACAGGGTTCAATCAGCCCCAGCATTTT	CASSFATGFNQPQHF
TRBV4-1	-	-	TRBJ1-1	TGCGCCAGCAGCCAAGAACCTGGGGGAGCGAGTGAAGCTTTCTTT	CASSQEPGGASEAFF
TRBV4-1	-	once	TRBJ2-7	TGCGCCAGCAGCCCGGACACATTTCCCTACGAGCAGTACTTC	CASSPDTFPYEQYF
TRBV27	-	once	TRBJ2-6	TGTGCCAGCAGTTCTAGTTCCCCGGACCTCACAGGGGCCAACGTCCTGACTTTC	CASSSSSPDLTGANVLTF
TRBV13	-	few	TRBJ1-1	TGTGCCAGCAGCTTATTGGGGAACACTGAAGCTTTCTTT	CASSLLGNTEAFF
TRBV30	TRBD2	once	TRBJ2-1	TGTGCCTGGAGTCTGACTAGCGGGGACTACAATGAGCAGTTCTTC	CAWSLTSGDYNEQFF
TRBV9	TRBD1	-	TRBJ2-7	TGTGCCAGCAGCCCATCAGGGGGATACGAGCAGTACTTC	CASSPSGGYEQYF
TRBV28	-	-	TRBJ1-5	TGTGCCAGCAGTTTAGGACCGAATCAGCCCCAGCATTTT	CASSLGPNQPQHF
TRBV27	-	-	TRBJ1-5	TGTGCCAGCAGTTTATTTGCCGACCCAGGGGGCAATCAGCCCCAGCATTTT	CASSLFADPGGNQPQHF
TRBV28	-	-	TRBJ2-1	TGTGCCAGCAGTTCCCGCGGCCGTGGATCTGAGCAGTTCTTC	CASSSRGRGSEQFF
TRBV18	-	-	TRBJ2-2	TGTGCCAGCTCCCCTAATCGGGGCTACTCTTACACCGGGGAGCTGTTTTTT	CASSPNRGYSYTGELFF
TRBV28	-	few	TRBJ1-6	TGTGCCAGCAGTCGCCCCGGGGACGGGAGGAATTCACCCCTCCACTTT	CASSRPGDGRNSPLHF
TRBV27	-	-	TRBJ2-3	TGTGCCAGCAGGGGCGGGGTTAGCACAGATACGCAGTATTTT	CASRGGVSTDTQYF
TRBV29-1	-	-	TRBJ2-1	TGCAGCGTTCTGACTGTGAATGAGCAGTTCTTC	CSVLTVNEQFF
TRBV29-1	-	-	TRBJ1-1	TGCAGCTATGACTGGGGGAACACTGAAGCTTTCTTT	CSYDWGNTEAFF
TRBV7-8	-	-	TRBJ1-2	TGTGCCAGCAGCTTACATGCCAACTATTACTATGGCTACACCTTC	CASSLHANYYYGYTF
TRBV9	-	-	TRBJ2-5	TGTGCCAGCAGCGACGGACTCAGCGTGGCCCAGTACTTC	CASSDGLSVAQYF
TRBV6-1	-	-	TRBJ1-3	TGTGCCAGCAGTGAAATTTCTCACAGAGAAAGCTCTGGAAACACCATATATTTT	CASSEISHRESSGNTIYF
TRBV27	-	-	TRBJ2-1	TGTGCCAGCAGTCTCATCCCAGCAGCCAATGAGCAGTTCTTC	CASSLIPAANEQFF
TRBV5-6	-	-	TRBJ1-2	TGTGCCAGCAGCACACGCATCGAGGGGGGAATAAATGGCTACACCTTC	CASSTRIEGGINGYTF
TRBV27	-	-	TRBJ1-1	TGTGCCAGCGGCCTGACAGTGAACACTGAAGCTTTCTTT	CASGLTVNTEAFF
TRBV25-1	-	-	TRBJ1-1	TGTGCCACCTTGGACAGATGGAACACTGAAGCTTTCTTT	CATLDRWNTEAFF
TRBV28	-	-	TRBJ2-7	TGTGCCAGCAGTTTTCGGGCCGACACCGAGCAGTACTTC	CASSFRADTEQYF
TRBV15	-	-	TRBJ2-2	TGTGCCACCAGCCCCGACCTGGGGCTCACCGGGGAGCTGTTTTTT	CATSPDLGLTGELFF
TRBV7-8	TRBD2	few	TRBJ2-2	TGTGCCAGCAGCTTCCCACCGTTAGCGGGGGGCAACACCGGGGAGCTGTTTTTT	CASSFPPLAGGNTGELFF
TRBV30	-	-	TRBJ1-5	TGTGCCTGGAGTCAGGCAGGCGATCAGCCCCAGCATTTT	CAWSQAGDQPQHF
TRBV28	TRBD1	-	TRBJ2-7	TGTGCCAGCAGTTTCAACAGGGGGCGCAGGGACGAGCAGTACTTC	CASSFNRGRRDEQYF
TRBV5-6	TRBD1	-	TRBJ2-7	TGTGCCAGCAGCTCACCCGGGGACAGAGACCCCTACGAGCAGTACTTC	CASSSPGDRDPYEQYF
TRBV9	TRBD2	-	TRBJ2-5	TGTGCCAGCAGCCTCCAAAGCGGGAGTGAGACCCAGTACTTC	CASSLQSGSETQYF
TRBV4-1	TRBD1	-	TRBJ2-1	TGCGCCAGCAGCCCCGGGGACAGATACAATGAGCAGTTCTTC	CASSPGDRYNEQFF
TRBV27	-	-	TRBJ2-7	TGTGCCAGCAGTTCAGACAGCAACTCCTACGAGCAGTACTTC	CASSSDSNSYEQYF
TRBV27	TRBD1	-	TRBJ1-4	TGTGCCAGCACCGACAGGGGACGAGAAAAACTGTTTTTT	CASTDRGREKLFF
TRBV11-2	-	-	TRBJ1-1	TGTGCCAGCAGCTTAGGGCAGGTGATTGGGGACAACACTGAAGCTTTCTTT	CASSLGQVIGDNTEAFF
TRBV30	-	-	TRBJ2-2	TGTGCCTGGAGTCACAGTGGCACCGGAGAGCTGTTTTTT	CAWSHSGTGELFF
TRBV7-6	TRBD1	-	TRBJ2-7	TGTGCCAGCAGCGTAGGACAGGGATGGGGCTACGAGCAGTACTTC	CASSVGQGWGYEQYF
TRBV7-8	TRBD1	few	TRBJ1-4	TGTGCCAGCAGCTTAAACCCCCACGACGACAGGGGGCGGGCTGAAAAACTGTTTTTT	CASSLNPHDDRGRAEKLFF
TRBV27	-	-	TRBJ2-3	TGTGCCAGCAGTTTATACACAGGCACAGATACGCAGTATTTT	CASSLYTGTDTQYF
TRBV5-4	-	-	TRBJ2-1	TGTGCCAGCAGCTTGGAGGGGATTTCCTACAATGAGCAGTTCTTC	CASSLEGISYNEQFF
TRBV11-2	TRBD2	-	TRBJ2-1	TGTGCCAGCAGGGGCCTAGCGGGAGCCCGTCGATACAATGAGCAGTTCTTC	CASRGLAGARRYNEQFF
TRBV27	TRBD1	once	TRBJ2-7	TGTGCCAGCAGTACCCTTACCGGGACAGGGCCCTCCTACGAGCAGTACTTC	CASSTLTGTGPSYEQYF
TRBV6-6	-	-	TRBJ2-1	TGTGCCAGCAGTTCGTCTAGCGAGCAGTTCTTC	CASSSSSEQFF
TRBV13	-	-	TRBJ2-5	TGTGCCAGCAGCTTAGACCCGGGGAGGGAGACCCAGTACTTC	CASSLDPGRETQYF
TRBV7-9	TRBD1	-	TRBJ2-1	TGTGCCAGCAGCCCCAGGGGACAGAACAATGAGCAGTTCTTC	CASSPRGQNNEQFF
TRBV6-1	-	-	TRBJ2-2	TGTGCCAGCAGTGATTACCGGGACGGGAGTTACACCGGGGAGCTGTTTTTT	CASSDYRDGSYTGELFF
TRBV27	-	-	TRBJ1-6	TGTGCCAGCAGTTTAGGGCCCAATTCACCCCTCCACTTT	CASSLGPNSPLHF
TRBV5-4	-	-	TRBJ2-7	TGTGCCAGCAGCTTGGGCGGAACCTACGAGCAGTACTTC	CASSLGGTYEQYF
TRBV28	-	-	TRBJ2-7	TGTGCCAGCAGTTCCGACAGCTACGAGCAGTACTTC	CASSSDSYEQYF
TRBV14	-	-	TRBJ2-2	TGTGCCAGCAGCAGAACAGGGTCCGGGGAGCTGTTTTTT	CASSRTGSGELFF
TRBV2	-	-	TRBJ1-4	TGTGCCAGCAGTGAAATACGGACGGGGAACGGAGAAAAACTGTTTTTT	CASSEIRTGNGEKLFF
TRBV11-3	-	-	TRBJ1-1	TGTGCCAGCAGCTTCGGTTCGAACACTGAAGCTTTCTTT	CASSFGSNTEAFF
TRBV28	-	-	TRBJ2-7	TGTGCCAGCAGTTGGGACCGGGGCAGAAACTACGAGCAGTACTTC	CASSWDRGRNYEQYF
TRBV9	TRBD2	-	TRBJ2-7	TGTGCCAGCAGCGCCGGACTAGCGGGCGGGGAGCAGTACTTC	CASSAGLAGGEQYF
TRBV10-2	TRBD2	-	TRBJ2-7	TGCGCCAGCAATAGCGGGAGGGCCTACGAGCAGTACTTC	CASNSGRAYEQYF
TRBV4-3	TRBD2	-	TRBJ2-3	TGCGCCAGCAGCCCAGCGGGAAGCTCAGATACGCAGTATTTT	CASSPAGSSDTQYF
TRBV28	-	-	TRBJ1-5	TGTGCCAGCAGTTTAATCCGGCAGGGAGGTCAGCCCCAGCATTTT	CASSLIRQGGQPQHF
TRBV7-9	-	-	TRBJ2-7	TGTGCCAGCAGCCTCGGAGAGCGGAGGCAGTACTTC	CASSLGERRQYF
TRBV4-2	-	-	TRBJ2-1	TGTGCCAGCAGCCAGGGGGGAGTCAATGAGCAGTTCTTC	CASSQGGVNEQFF
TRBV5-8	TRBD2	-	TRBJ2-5	TGTGCCAGCAGCCCCGGGACTAGCGGGGACGAAGAGACCCAGTACTTC	CASSPGTSGDEETQYF
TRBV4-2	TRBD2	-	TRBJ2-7	TGTGCCAGCAGCCAGCTAGCGGACTACGAGCAGTACTTC	CASSQLADYEQYF